This T cell receptor (beta chain) was profiled in a study of T-cell reconstitution after alpha-beta-depleted transplantation in children (TCRdb year 2016). Background on the whole study: Using TCR repertoire profiling, the study quantitatively followed how T-cell immune reconstitution unfolded in children after TCRalphabeta/CD19-depleted allogeneic hematopoietic cell transplantation.

This clonotype occurred many times. There is no known antigen for this receptor. The sample holds no much larger clone one base away, and base qualities are not on file. The library was obtained by PCR. Sequencing was performed on an Illumina HiSeq 2500. Molecular barcoding was employed in the preparation of TCR libraries, with unique molecular identifiers being used to normalize TCRbeta repertoire quantification. TCRdb reprocessed the public reads (quality trimming at Q25 with fastp, clone calling with MiXCR) and kept in-frame beta chains. Records with the same CDR3 protein are collapsed into one entry carrying the most frequent genes and DNA. This sample comprises about 610,000 distinct CDR3 sequences, 8% to 11% of them detected only once. The top ten clonotypes cover less than 5% of the sample. From its cysteine to its phenylalanine, the CDR3 spans 15 amino acids. Only the CDR3 DNA is retained, 45 bases long and in frame from the first base. Trimmed from V: 4 bases; trimmed from J: 5 bases; junction bases lacking a gene match: 7. CDR1 and CDR2, looked up from the germline V gene, are SGHDT and YYEEEE.

Specimen: PBMCs from the stem cell graft donor, collected from the stem cell graft. The sequence joins TRBV5-6 to TRBJ2-1; TRBD1 matches 9 bases in the middle. The clonotype was recovered from a human donor who donated a stem cell graft to a child with acute myeloid leukemia. Here the CDR3 is given as CASSLPGQGNNEQFF. The DNA is TGTGCCAGCAGCCTACCGGGACAGGGAAACAATGAGCAGTTCTTC.